The present entry profiles one TCR beta chain with its context. The data belong to a study of blood T cell repertoires in COVID-19. Study context: Sources were T cells, B-cell-depleted T cells, or PBMCs; the material itself was cDNA or gDNA.

The CDR3 spans 15 residues. Germline values: CDR1 MNHNY, CDR2 SVGAGI (reference sequence). V was pared by 7 bases and J by 0 bases, with 5 bases of the junction left unmatched. Assay used: immunoSEQ multiplex PCR; TCRdb lists only in-frame clones, some missing. The sample shows 310,000 or so clones, approximately 87% of them seen only once. The chain has TRBV6-6 and TRBJ2-1; 8 bases line up with TRBD2. The sequencing input was peripheral blood. This clonotype was obtained from a woman aged 50 to 60 with active or convalescent COVID-19. The CDR3 DNA reads as TGTGCCAGCACCCTAGCGGGCAGCTCCTACAATGAGCAGTTCTTC. This translates into CASTLAGSSYNEQFF.